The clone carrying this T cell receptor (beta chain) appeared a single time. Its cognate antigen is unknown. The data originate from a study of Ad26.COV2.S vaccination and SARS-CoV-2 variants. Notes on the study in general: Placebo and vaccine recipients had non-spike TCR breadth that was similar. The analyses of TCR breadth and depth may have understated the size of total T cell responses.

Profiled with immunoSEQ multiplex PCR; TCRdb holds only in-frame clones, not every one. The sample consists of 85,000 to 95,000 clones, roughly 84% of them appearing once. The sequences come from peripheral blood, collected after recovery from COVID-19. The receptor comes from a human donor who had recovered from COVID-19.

The CDR3 coding sequence is TGTGCCAGCAGCTTAGTGGGGCTAGCGGGAGATGCAGAGACCCAGTACTTC. It codes for CASSLVGLAGDAETQYF. The V gene is TRBV13, the J gene TRBJ2-5; TRBD2 aligns across 10 bases. This CDR3 has 17 residues. Germline CDR1 and CDR2: PRHDT and FYEKMQ (reference sequence). Unmatched junction bases numbered 9, after V lost 1 base and J lost 4 bases.